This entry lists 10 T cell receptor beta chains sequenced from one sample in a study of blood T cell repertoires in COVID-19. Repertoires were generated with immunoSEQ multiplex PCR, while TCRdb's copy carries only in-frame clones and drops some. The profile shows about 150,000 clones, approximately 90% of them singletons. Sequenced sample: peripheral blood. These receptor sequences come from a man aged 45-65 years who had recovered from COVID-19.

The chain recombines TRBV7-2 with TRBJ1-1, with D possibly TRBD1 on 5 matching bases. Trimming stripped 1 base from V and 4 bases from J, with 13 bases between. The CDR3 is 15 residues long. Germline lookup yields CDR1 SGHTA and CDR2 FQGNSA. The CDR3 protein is CASSLDGGKITEAFF. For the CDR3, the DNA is TGTGCCAGCAGCTTAGATGGGGGGAAGATCACTGAAGCTTTCTTT.

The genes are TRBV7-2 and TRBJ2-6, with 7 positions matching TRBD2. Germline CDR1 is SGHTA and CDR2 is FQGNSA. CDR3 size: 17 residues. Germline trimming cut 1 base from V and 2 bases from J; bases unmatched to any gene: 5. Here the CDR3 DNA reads TGTGCCAGCAGCTTAGGGGGAGGGAACGCTGGGGCCAACGTCCTGACTTTC. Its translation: CASSLGGGNAGANVLTF.

The DNA of the CDR3 is TGTGCCAGTAAGACGACAGGGGGCGAGTCACCCCTCCACTTT. Translation gives CASKTTGGESPLHF. The rearrangement joins TRBV19 to TRBJ1-6, with 10 bases matching TRBD1. V lost 7 bases to trimming and J lost 10 bases; unmatched junction nucleotides: 7. CDR3 size: 14 residues. In germline, CDR1 is LNHDA, CDR2 SQIVND (reference sequence).

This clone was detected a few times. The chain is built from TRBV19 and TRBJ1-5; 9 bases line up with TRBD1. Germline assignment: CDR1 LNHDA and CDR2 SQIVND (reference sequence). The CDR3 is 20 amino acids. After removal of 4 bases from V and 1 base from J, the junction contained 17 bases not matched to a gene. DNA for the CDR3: TGTGCCAGTAGTACCGGGCCGGGACAGGGTGCAGTGCTGAGCAATCAGCCCCAGCATTTT. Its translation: CASSTGPGQGAVLSNQPQHF.

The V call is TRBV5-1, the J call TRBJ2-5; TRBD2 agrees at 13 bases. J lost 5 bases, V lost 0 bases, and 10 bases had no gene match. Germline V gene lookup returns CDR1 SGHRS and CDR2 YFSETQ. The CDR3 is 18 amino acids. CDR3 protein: CASSLAKLTSGGLETQYF. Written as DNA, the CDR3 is TGCGCCAGCAGCTTGGCCAAGCTGACTAGCGGGGGGCTGGAGACCCAGTACTTC.

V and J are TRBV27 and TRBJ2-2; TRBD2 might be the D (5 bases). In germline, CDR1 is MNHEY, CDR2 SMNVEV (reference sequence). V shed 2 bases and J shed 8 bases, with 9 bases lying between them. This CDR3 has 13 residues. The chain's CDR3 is CASSLIWEGELFF. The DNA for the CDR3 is TGTGCCAGCAGTTTAATATGGGAGGGGGAGCTGTTTTTT.

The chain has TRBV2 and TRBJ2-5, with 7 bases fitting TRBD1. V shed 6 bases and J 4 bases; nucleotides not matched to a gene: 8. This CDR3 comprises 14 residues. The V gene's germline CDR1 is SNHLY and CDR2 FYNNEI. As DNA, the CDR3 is TGTGCCAGCAGGATAGACAGGGACAGAGAGACCCAGTACTTC. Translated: CASRIDRDRETQYF.

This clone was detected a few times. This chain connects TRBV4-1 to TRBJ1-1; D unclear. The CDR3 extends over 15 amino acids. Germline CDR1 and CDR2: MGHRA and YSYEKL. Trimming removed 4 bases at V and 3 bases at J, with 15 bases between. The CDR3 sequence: CASSPEGFGHTEAFF. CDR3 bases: TGCGCCAGCAGCCCCGAGGGCTTCGGACACACTGAAGCTTTCTTT.

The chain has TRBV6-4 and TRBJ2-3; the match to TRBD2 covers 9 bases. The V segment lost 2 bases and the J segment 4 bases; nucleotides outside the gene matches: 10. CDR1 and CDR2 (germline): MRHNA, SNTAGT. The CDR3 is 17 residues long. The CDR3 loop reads CASSDPRLAGCADTQYF. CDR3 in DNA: TGTGCCAGCAGTGACCCCCGGCTAGCGGGGTGCGCAGATACGCAGTATTTT.

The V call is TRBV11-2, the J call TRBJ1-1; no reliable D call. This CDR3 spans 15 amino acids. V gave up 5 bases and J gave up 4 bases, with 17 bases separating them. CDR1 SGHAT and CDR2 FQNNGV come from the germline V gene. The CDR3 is CASSPSPEGTTEAFF. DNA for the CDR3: TGTGCCAGCAGCCCCTCCCCAGAGGGAACCACTGAAGCTTTCTTT.